This T cell receptor (beta chain) is from a study of T cells in Graves' hyperthyroidism and ophthalmopathy (dated by TCRdb to about 2019). General notes on the study: Peripheral blood was collected at initial diagnosis, before any treatment. The paper reports TCR Vbeta CDR3 sequencing of some 140 peripheral blood samples: approximately 43 ophthalmopathy, over 70 hyperthyroidism and about 17 progressor patients. Prospective prediction of ophthalmopathy was tested in an independent validation cohort of approximately 19 hyperthyroidism patients and around 16 patients who later progressed to ophthalmopathy. To identify distinguishing TCR V-J signatures, a discovery cohort of 95 to 100 patients was used, comprising 43 with Graves' ophthalmopathy and some 60 with stable Graves' hyperthyroidism. Thyroid tissue and blood T-cell repertoires from about six Graves' hyperthyroidism patients were also compared in the study. For training and testing, the 100 patients in the discovery cohort were randomly divided in a 7:3 ratio. Once sampling was done, hyperthyroidism patients were given methimazole at a starting dose of 30 mg daily, whereas ophthalmopathy patients were given high-dose intravenous methylprednisolone. General study outcomes and caveats: Ophthalmopathy was separated from stable hyperthyroidism by a 13 V-J signature model, with 85% to 90% sensitivity and about 81% specificity obtained in cross-validation and 80%/75% obtained in testing. Blood samples also contained most of the expanded thyroid clonotypes (frequency above 0.001), which suggests that blood repertoires may reflect thyroid immune responses. During validation, the model predicted progression to ophthalmopathy a median of approximately 7 months ahead of onset, with almost 71% sensitivity and less than 85% specificity. No statistical method was used to fix the sample size in advance, and group allocation was not hidden from the investigators.

Stable Graves' hyperthyroidism was defined as the absence of progression to ophthalmopathy over 18 months of follow-up. Hyperthyroidism patients were newly diagnosed, with disease duration under 2 months, and aged 18 to 65 years. The study excluded patients with uncontrolled infections, other autoimmune diseases, pregnancy or lactation. Clinical symptoms, serum thyroxine and TRAb, thyroid ultrasound, and orbital computed tomography formed the basis for the diagnoses. Ficoll-Paque density gradient centrifugation was used to isolate PBMCs from under 11 ml of fresh peripheral blood. Total RNA was extracted with Trizol reagent, and quality was checked on an Agilent 2100 Bioanalyzer. There are many counts of this clonotype. Which antigen it targets is not known. Base qualities are not recorded, but no much larger clone differs from it by a single base. Sequences MDHEN (CDR1) and SYDVKM (CDR2) are obtained from the germline V gene. Ends trimmed: V by 7 bases, J by 2 bases; bases unmatched to a gene: 10. The CDR3 has 15 amino acids, counting the end cysteine and phenylalanine. The read is trimmed to its CDR3 DNA, 45 bases read in frame from base 1.

The TCR beta CDR3 regions were amplified from the RNA transcripts. The TCR CDR3 was subjected to a first round of RT-PCR using the HTBI primer set and the Qiagen OneStep RT-PCR kit. The libraries were constructed in a second round of multiplex PCR and then size-selected and purified. The libraries were sequenced on an Illumina HiSeq2000 using paired-end 100 bp reads. The study's own analysis went as follows. SOAPnuke was used to process the raw data, removing reads that contained adapters or uncalled bases, had a mean Phred below 15, or lacked an exact match to the constant primer or identifier. COPE v1.2.5 was used to merge the high-quality paired reads, and each unique nucleotide sequence was defined as a clonotype. Clonotypes were aligned to IMGT TRBV, TRBD and TRBJ reference segments using MiTCR v1.1. The analysis included only V-J combinations with a frequency above 0.0001, which together covered 99% to 99.2% of the repertoires. A TCS score was defined as the ratio of F50 (clonal expansion) to E x V (chaos), with BLOSUM62-based TCRdist applied between CDR3 peptides within each V-J. Welch's t-statistics and random forest reduced roughly 530 V-J features to 13, which were used in a naive Bayes classifier (R e1071). Using fastp at Q25 and MiXCR, TCRdb reprocessed the public reads and kept productive beta chains. Rows matching on CDR3 protein sequence are summarized as one entry with the most common DNA and genes. The V and J calls were determined by TCRdb, not by the authors. The sample has a few hundred thousand distinct CDR3 sequences on record, 21% of them singletons. The biggest ten clones account for under 55% of the sample.

The TCR was taken from a woman between 45 and 65 years old with Graves' hyperthyroidism. The specimen sequenced was blood. The rearranged chain carries TRBV28 and TRBJ1-1; 7 middle bases align to TRBD1. The CDR3 sequence is CASNPTGSGNTEAFF. The nucleotide sequence is TGTGCCAGCAACCCGACAGGGAGTGGCAACACTGAAGCTTTCTTT.